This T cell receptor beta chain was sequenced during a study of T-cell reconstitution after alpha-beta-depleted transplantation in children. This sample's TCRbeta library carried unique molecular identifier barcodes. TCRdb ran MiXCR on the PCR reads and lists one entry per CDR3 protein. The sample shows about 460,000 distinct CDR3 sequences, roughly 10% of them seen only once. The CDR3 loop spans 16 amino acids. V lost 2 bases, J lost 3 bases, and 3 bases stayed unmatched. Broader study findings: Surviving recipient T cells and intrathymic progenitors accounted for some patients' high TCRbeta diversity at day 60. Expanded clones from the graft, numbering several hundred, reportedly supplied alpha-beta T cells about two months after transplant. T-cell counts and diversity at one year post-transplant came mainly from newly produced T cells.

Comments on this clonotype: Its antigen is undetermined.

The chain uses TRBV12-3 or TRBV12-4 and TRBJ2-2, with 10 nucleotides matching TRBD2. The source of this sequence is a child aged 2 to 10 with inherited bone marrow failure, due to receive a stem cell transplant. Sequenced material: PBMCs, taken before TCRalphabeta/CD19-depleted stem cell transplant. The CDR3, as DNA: TGTGCCAGCAGTTTAAGACTAGCGGGCCACACCGGGGAGCTGTTTTTT. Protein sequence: CASSLRLAGHTGELFF.